This T cell receptor beta chain stems from a study of blood T cells in healthy people across ages. A single count supports this clonotype. Germline lookup yields CDR1 SQVTM and CDR2 ANQGSEA. V was cut by 3 bases and J by 8 bases, with 17 bases left in between. The CDR3 sequence is 13 residues long. Total RNA extracted from each sample amounted to at least 5.5 micrograms. Sample-barcoded 5' priming and a J-beta primer mix drove a second PCR of roughly 7 to 11 cycles. TCRdb re-analysed the 5' RACE reads in MiXCR, keeping a single row per CDR3 protein. The sample gives 780,000 or so distinct CDR3 sequences, 56% of which show up once; approximately 24% is in the top ten.

The specimen sequenced was blood. The chain joins TRBV29-1 to TRBJ2-7; D perhaps matches TRBD2 (7 bases). The clonotype was recovered from a man aged 35 to 55 in good health. CDR3: CSVDCGGEGKQYF. As DNA, the CDR3 is TGCAGCGTTGATTGCGGGGGCGAGGGCAAGCAGTACTTC.